This is a list of T cell receptor beta chains from one sample in a study of low-dose radiotherapy and immunotherapy resistance in tumors. TCRdb re-called the reads through MiXCR, storing one row per CDR3 protein. In the table there are over 50,000 distinct CDR3 sequences, roughly 33% of which are singletons. The specimen was PBMCs, collected after low-dose radiotherapy plus immunotherapy. The receptors derive from a male donor with rectosigmoid adenocarcinoma. Both conserved end residues are trimmed from each CDR3.

12,TRBV12-3/TRBV12-4,TRBJ2-3,ASSRAGTTDTQY
12,TRBV21-1,TRBJ2-5,ASNPDLTQETQY
10,TRBV6-1,TRBJ2-2,ASSRAGGELF
11,TRBV28,TRBJ2-7,ASSDRVTGELY
12,TRBV28,TRBJ2-5,ASSLRVRKETQY
14,TRBV3-1,TRBJ2-1,ASSQKPGLAGGEQF
12,TRBV7-2,TRBJ1-1,ASSPRGSHTEAF
16,TRBV20-1,TRBJ2-1,SAAHGGSGGVAYNEQF
13,TRBV6-2/TRBV6-3,TRBJ2-1,ASSLGPRSHEGEF
11,TRBV5-6,TRBJ1-2,ASSLGLGGGYT
12,TRBV28,TRBJ2-7,ASSPGTGLREQY
12,TRBV5-8,TRBJ2-2,ASSLGQGSGELF
11,TRBV5-1,TRBJ1-2,ASSLDPQDGYT
14,TRBV4-3,TRBJ2-7,ASSQDPLAGSYEQY
13,TRBV7-2,TRBJ2-3,ASTPGAAGTDTQY
15,TRBV2,TRBJ1-5,ASKGADRRYSNQPQH
11,TRBV7-8,TRBJ1-5,ASSQGSNQPQH
12,TRBV13,TRBJ2-3,ASKSTASTDTQY
11,TRBV29-1,TRBJ2-2,SVGGKTTGELF
11,TRBV13,TRBJ1-2,ASSRDSYYGYT
11,TRBV18,TRBJ1-1,ASSRTGGLSAF
13,TRBV5-4,TRBJ2-7,ASSRGDSSTYEQY
14,TRBV7-8,TRBJ1-1,ASSLRSGQMNTEAF
13,TRBV13,TRBJ2-5,ATSRDRGGGETQY
13,TRBV2,TRBJ2-3,ASRLGLAGTDTQY
14,TRBV9,TRBJ2-3,ASSVGEGARADTQY
11,TRBV7-6,TRBJ1-5,ASSLGENQPQH
13,TRBV4-3,TRBJ1-2,ASSQEGTGWDGYT
13,TRBV5-1,TRBJ2-7,ASSLAGGGPYEQY
13,TRBV2,TRBJ1-1,ASRETGGLNTEAF
12,TRBV5-4,TRBJ2-1,ASSSGGLYNEQF
12,TRBV11-2,TRBJ2-5,ASSLGPTSRGQY
15,TRBV9,TRBJ2-2,ASSTSRAGVRTGELF
13,TRBV27,TRBJ1-4,ASSFWGQANEKLF
12,TRBV28,TRBJ2-3,ASSFSGGSRTQY
13,TRBV5-1,TRBJ2-3,ASSLGALAGDTQY
12,TRBV5-4,TRBJ2-1,ASSVSGEYNEQF
9,TRBV2,TRBJ2-7,ASSVGAEQY
13,TRBV28,TRBJ2-7,ASSPTGLAGYEQY
9,TRBV11-2,TRBJ2-1,ASSFRDEQF
11,TRBV5-1,TRBJ2-5,ASSLTGAETQY
16,TRBV23-1,TRBJ1-1,ASSQSWSRASPFPEAF
14,TRBV6-2/TRBV6-3,TRBJ1-1,ASSYSGRRWGTEAF
13,TRBV2,TRBJ2-3,ASSGLGSGTDTQY
14,TRBV28,TRBJ2-3,ASSRGASDITDTQY
14,TRBV6-2/TRBV6-3,TRBJ2-2,ASTRGGAANTGELF
14,TRBV5-1,TRBJ2-2,ASSFGQSANTGELF
13,TRBV5-1,TRBJ2-7,ASSLVSGGNYEQY
16,TRBV28,TRBJ2-1,ASSPGLAGGSSYNEQF
9,TRBV6-2/TRBV6-3,TRBJ2-5,ASSERETQY
11,TRBV5-1,TRBJ2-1,ASSGYPNNEQF
13,TRBV12-3/TRBV12-4,TRBJ1-2,ASSRASANSYGYT
12,TRBV12-3/TRBV12-4,TRBJ2-2,ASSPGLDTGELF
13,TRBV28,TRBJ2-1,ASNKGLAGSNEQF